This TCR beta chain was observed in a study of Japanese encephalitis immunity and Zika vaccine responses. Overall study context: JEV vaccine (IXIARO) was given twice, 28 days apart, before ZPIV.

TCRdb reprocessed the 5' RACE reads with MiXCR, giving one entry per CDR3 protein. Here the sample table reports approximately 50 distinct CDR3 sequences. PBMCs were CFSE-labeled and cultured for 5 to 7 days with peptide pools at approximately 1 ug/mL each. In its sample, this clonotype ranks as large. Germline V lookup: CDR1 MNHEY, CDR2 SMNVEV (reference sequence). Trimming stripped 7 bases from V and 3 bases from J, with 10 bases between. There are 14 residues in the CDR3. This specimen consisted of antigen-activated CD8+ T cells from blood, cultured, obtained during a Zika inactivated vaccine study. This chain links TRBV27 with TRBJ1-6; maybe TRBD1 (5 bases). This clonotype originated in an adult man who received an inactivated Zika virus vaccine. CDR3 sequence (DNA): TGTGCCAGCAAACGGGGGGACTATAATTCACCCCTCCACTTT. Translated, it gives CASKRGDYNSPLHF.